This passage covers 30 T cell receptor beta chains from one sample sequenced in a study of OX40 agonist ivuxolimab in advanced cancers. The repertoire was sequenced with immunoSEQ multiplex PCR; TCRdb's copy has only in-frame clones and lacks some. This sample has fewer than 60,000 clones, with 85% found just once. The sequences come from CD4+ or CD8+ T cells sorted from blood, collected in a trial of the OX40 agonist ivuxolimab. The receptors shown here come from an adult with an advanced solid tumor such as melanoma, head and neck, liver or kidney cancer.

This sequence joins TRBV4-1 and TRBJ1-5; 7 nucleotides align to TRBD1. Trimming removed 1 base from V and 7 bases from J; junction bases left unmatched: 10. Per the germline V gene, CDR1 is MGHRA and CDR2 is YSYEKL. This CDR3 is 16 amino acids long. The CDR3 nucleotides read TGCGCCAGCAGCCAAGCGTCACAGACAGGGAGGCAGCCCCAGCATTTT. The encoded protein is CASSQASQTGRQPQHF.

The rearrangement joins TRBV13 to TRBJ1-6; the D gene is possibly TRBD1 (5 bases). The CDR3 consists of 15 residues. V lost 5 bases, J lost 6 bases, and 14 bases lay in between. The germline CDR1 and CDR2 sequences are PRHDT and FYEKMQ (reference sequence). This CDR3 reads CASSGDSGANSPLHF. The CDR3, as DNA: TGTGCCAGCAGCGGTGACTCCGGGGCTAATTCACCCCTCCACTTT.

The chain combines TRBV7-6 with TRBJ1-1; D perhaps matches TRBD1 (5 bases). Trimming took off 1 base at V and 4 bases at J, with 10 bases between the two ends. The germline CDR1 and CDR2 sequences are SGHVS and FNYEAQ. CDR3 length: 14 residues. For the CDR3, the DNA is TGTGCCAGCAGCTTAGGAGGGGAGGGCACTGAAGCTTTCTTT. Amino acid sequence: CASSLGGEGTEAFF.

The chain employs TRBV4-3 and TRBJ1-1; no firm D call. The germline CDR1 and CDR2 sequences are LGHNA and YSLEER. The V end was cut by 4 bases, the J end by 5 bases, with 17 bases between. The CDR3 spans 15 residues. CDR3 in amino acids: CASSPRFLLGTEAFF. The CDR3 nucleotides read TGCGCCAGCAGCCCTCGTTTCTTGTTGGGTACTGAAGCTTTCTTT.

A remark on this clone: At one end the junction does not follow the germline gene, possibly because of a read error. The chain employs TRBV7-9 and TRBJ1-4, with 7 bases fitting TRBD1. CDR3 length: 15 amino acids. Germline V gene data show CDR1 as SEHNR and CDR2 as FQNEAQ (reference sequence). The chain's CDR3 is CAGSAAGQFNEKLFF. In DNA form, the CDR3 reads TGTGCCGGCAGCGCAGCGGGACAGTTTAATGAAAAACTGTTTTTT.

The chain is built from TRBV27 and TRBJ2-3; 10 nucleotides match TRBD1. Per germline, CDR1 MNHEY and CDR2 SMNVEV (reference sequence). The CDR3 covers 13 residues. The V segment lost 10 bases and the J segment 3 bases; nucleotides outside the gene matches: 4. The CDR3 region is CATRTGGTDTQYF. The CDR3 bases are TGTGCCACCCGGACAGGGGGGACAGATACGCAGTATTTT.

The genes are TRBV7-3 and TRBJ2-1; the D gene is possibly TRBD1 (6 bases). Per germline, CDR1 SGHTA and CDR2 FQGTGA. The CDR3 loop spans 13 amino acids. Trimming pared 5 bases from V and 4 bases from J, leaving 9 bases between. CDR3 sequence reads: CASSRQVYNEQFF. In DNA, the CDR3 is TGTGCCAGCAGCCGACAGGTGTACAATGAGCAGTTCTTC.

CDR3 sequence (DNA): TGTGCCTGGTTGAAGGTGTCCTCCAGGAATGAAAAACTGTTTTTT. Translation gives CAWLKVSSRNEKLFF. This chain uses TRBV30 with TRBJ1-4; D is undetermined. V was trimmed by 5 bases and J by 5 bases, leaving 18 bases between them. The CDR3 is 15 residues long. The germline V gene encodes CDR1 GTSNPN and CDR2 SVGIG (reference sequence).

The rearrangement joins TRBV9 to TRBJ1-4; TRBD1 aligns across 8 bases. Germline lookup yields CDR1 SGDLS and CDR2 YYNGEE. The ends lost 3 bases at V and 1 base at J; junction bases unmatched: 5. The CDR3 runs 16 residues. The CDR3 loop is CASSDGQGLTNEKLFF. The CDR3, as DNA: TGTGCCAGCAGCGACGGACAGGGTTTAACTAATGAAAAACTGTTTTTT.

Turning to this clone: Other DNA sequences within the sample encode an identical CDR3. V is TRBV29-1 and J is TRBJ1-2; D is uncertain. V was cut by 3 bases and J by 3 bases, with 8 bases left in between. This CDR3 comprises 12 residues. Germline V gene data show CDR1 as SQVTM and CDR2 as ANQGSEA. The CDR3 nucleotides read TGCAGCGTTGAGTCTCTGTACTATGGCTACACCTTC. Its translation is CSVESLYYGYTF.

V gene TRBV4-2 combines with J gene TRBJ2-2, with 10 positions matching TRBD1. J was trimmed by 7 bases and V by 4 bases; bases with no gene match: 18. Germline V gene data show CDR1 as LGHNA and CDR2 as YNFKEQ. There are 19 residues in the CDR3. The CDR3 loop reads CASSPLRRIGTGDFGELFF. The DNA for the CDR3 is TGTGCCAGCAGCCCCTTAAGGAGGATCGGGACAGGGGATTTCGGGGAGCTGTTTTTT.

The chain joins TRBV10-1 to TRBJ2-7; tentative D call: TRBD2 (6 bases). This CDR3 contains 13 residues. V was clipped by 6 bases and J by 2 bases, with 11 bases between them. Germline V lookup: CDR1 WNHNN, CDR2 SYGVQD (reference sequence). The CDR3 bases are TGCGCCAGCAGCTCGGGACTCCCCTACGAGCAGTACGTC. Amino acids: CASSSGLPYEQYV.

The rearrangement joins TRBV10-1 to TRBJ2-1; 9 nucleotides match TRBD2. The trim removed 4 bases at V and 8 bases at J, leaving 3 bases unmatched. The V gene's germline CDR1 is WNHNN and CDR2 SYGVQD (reference sequence). The CDR3 length is 13 residues. The CDR3 here is CASSGLAVHEQFF. CDR3 nucleotides: TGCGCCAGCAGTGGACTAGCGGTACATGAGCAGTTCTTC.

The chain recombines TRBV19 with TRBJ1-1; D unresolved. Germline assignment: CDR1 LNHDA and CDR2 SQIVND (reference sequence). With 3 bases removed from V and 7 bases from J, the gap between germline ends came to 9 bases. The CDR3 runs 12 residues. The DNA of the CDR3 is TGTGCCAGTAGTATGGATTGGTATGAAGCTTTCTTT. Protein sequence: CASSMDWYEAFF.

The CDR3 nucleotides read TGCGCCAGCAGCCCCCCTCTAGCGGGGGCCACTCGGGATACGCAGTATTTT. Residues: CASSPPLAGATRDTQYF. The chain employs TRBV10-2 and TRBJ2-3, with TRBD2 matching over 10 bases. CDR1 and CDR2 from the germline V gene are WSHSY and SAAADI. There are 17 residues in the CDR3. With V trimmed by 6 bases and J by 6 bases, 15 bases remained unmatched.

By share, this clone ranks as medium-sized. The DNA of the CDR3 is TGTGCCAGCAGTACTCAACGGGGCGCTTATGAAAAACTGTTTTTT. Protein sequence: CASSTQRGAYEKLFF. The chain employs TRBV28 and TRBJ1-4, with D possibly matching TRBD1 (5 bases). This CDR3 has 15 amino acids. The germline V gene encodes CDR1 MDHEN and CDR2 SYDVKM. Trimming left V 5 bases short and J 6 bases short, with 16 bases between.

The chain carries TRBV6-5 and TRBJ1-3; D perhaps matches TRBD1 (5 bases). The CDR3 is made up of 13 amino acids. The germline CDR1 and CDR2 sequences are MNHEY and SVGAGI. V dropped 8 bases and J dropped 3 bases, with 11 bases sitting between them. This CDR3 reads CASEAGVGNTIYF. The CDR3 nucleotides are TGTGCCAGCGAGGCGGGGGTTGGAAACACCATATATTTT.

The chain recombines TRBV5-6 with TRBJ1-1, with TRBD1 identical over 7 bases. The CDR3 is made up of 13 amino acids. Trimming at V came to 3 bases and at J to 3 bases, leaving 2 bases not matched to a gene. Germline V gene lookup returns CDR1 SGHDT and CDR2 YYEEEE. CDR3 loop: CASSSGQYTEAFF. For the CDR3, the DNA is TGTGCCAGCAGCTCGGGACAGTACACTGAAGCTTTCTTT.

The J gene is TRBJ1-2, the V gene TRBV7-6; D uncertain. The V end lost 1 base, the J end lost 2 bases, and 11 bases lay between the germline ends. The CDR3 is 15 residues long. Per germline, CDR1 SGHVS and CDR2 FNYEAQ. The CDR3 is CASSLVRGSNYGYTF. The CDR3, as DNA: TGTGCCAGCAGCTTAGTTCGGGGAAGCAACTATGGCTACACCTTC. Using reference TRBV7-6 and TRBJ1-2 for the parts outside the CDR3, the full variable domain is GAGVSQSPRYKVTKRGQDVALRCDPISGHVSLYWYRQALGQGPEFLTYFNYEAQQDKSGLPNDRFSAERPEGSISTLTIQRTEQRDSAMYRCASSLVRGSNYGYTFGSGTRLTVV.

The chain links TRBV11-2 to TRBJ2-7; maybe TRBD1 (6 bases). V shed 1 base and J shed 2 bases, with 9 bases lying between them. CDR3 length: 14 amino acids. Germline values: CDR1 SGHAT, CDR2 FQNNGV. CDR3 loop: CASSLAGTPYEQYF. The CDR3 DNA reads as TGTGCCAGCAGCTTAGCCGGGACACCCTACGAGCAGTACTTC.

The chain links TRBV7-2 to TRBJ2-2; 7 bases line up with TRBD1. The trim removed 2 bases at V and 0 bases at J, leaving 3 bases unmatched. The germline V gene encodes CDR1 SGHTA and CDR2 FQGNSA. The CDR3 has 16 amino acids. CDR3 residues: CASSLWTGTNTGELFF. DNA for the CDR3: TGTGCCAGCAGCTTATGGACAGGAACGAACACCGGGGAGCTGTTTTTT.

In its sample, this clone was seen a few times. The rearrangement joins TRBV7-6 to TRBJ2-2; D gene ambiguous. CDR1 is SGHVS and CDR2 is FNYEAQ in the germline V gene. Trimming pared 1 base from V and 4 bases from J, leaving 1 base between. This CDR3 comprises 12 residues. The CDR3 sequence is CASSLGTGELFF. The CDR3, as DNA: TGTGCCAGCAGCTTAGGCACCGGGGAGCTGTTTTTT. The full variable domain, with the rest looked up from reference TRBV7-6 and TRBJ2-2, is GAGVSQSPRYKVTKRGQDVALRCDPISGHVSLYWYRQALGQGPEFLTYFNYEAQQDKSGLPNDRFSAERPEGSISTLTIQRTEQRDSAMYRCASSLGTGELFFGEGSRLTVL.

CDR3 sequence reads: CASSQVPGQGLPGYGYTF. The CDR3 DNA reads as TGCGCCAGCAGCCAAGTCCCGGGACAGGGGCTCCCGGGATATGGCTACACCTTC. The chain combines TRBV4-1 with TRBJ1-2; TRBD1 matches at 10 bases. V lost 1 base to trimming and J lost 5 bases; unmatched junction nucleotides: 13. Germline CDR1 and CDR2: MGHRA and YSYEKL. The CDR3 is made up of 18 amino acids.

The CDR3 loop is CASRVRQGYQPQHF. CDR3 bases: TGTGCCAGCAGGGTCAGACAGGGATATCAGCCCCAGCATTTT. The chain employs TRBV6-5 and TRBJ1-5; 7 bases fit TRBD1. The CDR3 sequence is 14 residues long. V shed 6 bases and J 5 bases; nucleotides not matched to a gene: 7. CDR1 is MNHEY, CDR2 SVGAGI, per germline.

The V and J genes are TRBV19 and TRBJ1-1; the D is unclear. The CDR3 has 14 amino acids. Germline assignment: CDR1 LNHDA and CDR2 SQIVND (reference sequence). Trimming left V 8 bases short and J 1 base short, with 14 bases between. The CDR3, as DNA: TGTGCCAGTTCCGTATGGGGTGGGAACACTGAAGCTTTCTTT. This encodes CASSVWGGNTEAFF.

The chain joins TRBV5-4 to TRBJ1-1; D perhaps matches TRBD1 (6 bases). This CDR3 contains 15 residues. V gave up 0 bases and J gave up 7 bases, with 16 bases separating them. CDR1 and CDR2 from the germline V gene are SGHNT and YYREEE (reference sequence). The CDR3 bases are TGTGCCAGCAGCTTGGCCTATGGACAGCAAAATGAAGCTTTCTTT. Translation: CASSLAYGQQNEAFF.

The V call is TRBV5-1, the J call TRBJ2-2; no clear D gene. Germline CDR1 SGHRS, CDR2 YFSETQ. V was shortened by 0 bases and J by 6 bases, with 3 bases between the two germline ends. CDR3 length: 12 residues. Here the CDR3 reads CASSLAPGELFF. The DNA for the CDR3 is TGCGCCAGCAGCTTGGCCCCCGGGGAGCTGTTTTTT.

The chain combines TRBV6-5 with TRBJ2-5, with TRBD1 matching over 10 bases. The CDR3 runs 13 residues. V lost 4 bases and J lost 8; bases outside the gene matches: 4. The germline V gene encodes CDR1 MNHEY and CDR2 SVGAGI. CDR3 nucleotides: TGTGCCAGCAGTTCTGGGACAGGGGCAACCCAGTACTTC. It translates to CASSSGTGATQYF.

V usage is TRBV7-6 and J usage is TRBJ1-1; D uncertain. The CDR3 has 13 amino acids. The germline CDR1 and CDR2 sequences are SGHVS and FNYEAQ. V was shortened by 3 bases and J by 1 base, with 6 bases between the two germline ends. Written as DNA, the CDR3 is TGTGCCAGCAGCTTTGCTTGGAACACTGAAGCTTTCTTT. This gives the protein CASSFAWNTEAFF.

The chain's CDR3 is CASSLEGTIYF. CDR3 bases: TGTGCCAGCAGCTTAGAAGGCACCATATATTTT. V gene TRBV7-2 combines with J gene TRBJ1-3; D gene uncertain. Trimming removed 1 base from V and 9 bases from J, with 4 bases in between. This CDR3 has 11 residues. Per germline, CDR1 SGHTA and CDR2 FQGNSA. The entire variable domain, with the rest obtained from reference TRBV7-2 and TRBJ1-3, is as follows: GAGVSQSPSNKVTEKGKDVELRCDPISGHTALYWYRQSLGQGLEFLIYFQGNSAPDKSGLPSDRFSAERTGGSVSTLTIQRTQQEDSAVYLCASSLEGTIYFGEGSWLTVV.